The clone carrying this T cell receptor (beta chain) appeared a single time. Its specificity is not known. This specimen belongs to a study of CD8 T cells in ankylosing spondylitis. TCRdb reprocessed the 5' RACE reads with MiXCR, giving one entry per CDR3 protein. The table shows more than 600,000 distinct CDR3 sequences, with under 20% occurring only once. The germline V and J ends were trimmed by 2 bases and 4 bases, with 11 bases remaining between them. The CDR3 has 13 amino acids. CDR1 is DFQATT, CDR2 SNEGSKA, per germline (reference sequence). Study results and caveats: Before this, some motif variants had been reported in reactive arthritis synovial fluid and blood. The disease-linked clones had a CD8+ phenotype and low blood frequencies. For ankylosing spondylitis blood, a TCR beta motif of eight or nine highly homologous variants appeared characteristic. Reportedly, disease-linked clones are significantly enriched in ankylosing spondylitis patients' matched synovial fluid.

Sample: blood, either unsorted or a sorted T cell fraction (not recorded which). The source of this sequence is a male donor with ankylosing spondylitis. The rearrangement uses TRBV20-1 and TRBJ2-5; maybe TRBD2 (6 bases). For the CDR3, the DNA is TGCAGTGCTAGATTCGGCGGGATAGAGACCCAGTACTTC. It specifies CSARFGGIETQYF.